The clone carrying this TCR beta chain was observed a handful of times. These data are taken from a study of graft-versus-host responses after intestinal transplantation. Processed graft tissue released its intraepithelial and lamina propria lymphocytes. The CDR3 loop spans 13 amino acids. Germline CDR1 and CDR2: SGHAT and FQNNGV. V was trimmed by 7 bases and J by 4 bases, leaving 11 bases between them. Assay: immunoSEQ multiplex PCR; the TCRdb copy retains only in-frame clones and omits some. The table lists about 63,000 clones, roughly nine tenths of them singletons, with about 1.7% in the top ten. The chain employs TRBV11-2 and TRBJ2-1; no reliable D call. The origin of this receptor is a human patient who received an intestinal transplant, so some T cells may come from the graft donor. The source was ileum tissue, collected roughly 54 weeks after transplant. The CDR3: CASNAVSYNEQFF. The CDR3 DNA reads TGTGCCAGCAACGCGGTTTCTTACAATGAGCAGTTCTTC. The variable domain in full, completed from reference TRBV11-2 and TRBJ2-1, reads EAGVAQSPRYKIIEKRQSVAFWCNPISGHATLYWYQQILGQGPKLLIQFQNNGVVDDSQLPKDRFSAERLKGVDSTLKIQPAKLEDSAVYLCASNAVSYNEQFFGPGTRLTVL.